These 19 T cell receptor beta chains came from one sample sequenced in a study of T-cell reconstitution after alpha-beta-depleted transplantation in children. Unique molecular identifiers tagged the TCRbeta library. One entry per CDR3 protein results from TCRdb running MiXCR on the PCR reads. Of roughly 200,000 distinct CDR3 sequences listed, approximately 10% are singletons. This sample comprised PBMCs, obtained before TCRalphabeta/CD19-depleted stem cell transplant. The source is a child under two years old with acute myeloid leukemia, due to receive a stem cell transplant.

This clonotype was detected ten times or more. The V call is TRBV12-3 or TRBV12-4, the J call TRBJ2-2; possible D gene TRBD1, 6 bases. Trimming pared 7 bases from V and 0 bases from J, leaving 12 bases between. This CDR3 is built from 15 residues. The CDR3 coding sequence is TGTGCCAGCAATAAACAGGGCTCGAACACCGGGGAGCTGTTTTTT. The encoded protein is CASNKQGSNTGELFF.

This clonotype was counted ten times or more. The rearrangement joins TRBV20-1 to TRBJ2-7; D not resolved. In germline, CDR1 is DFQATT, CDR2 SNEGSKA (reference sequence). The CDR3 runs to 12 residues. Trimming shortened V by 5 bases and J by 4 bases, and 12 bases separated the two germline ends. The CDR3 here is CSAGRNPYEQYF. The DNA for the CDR3 is TGCAGTGCTGGAAGAAACCCTTACGAGCAGTACTTC.

Notes on this clonotype: A much bigger clone sits one base away, suggesting this may be a read error. The chain joins TRBV11-2 to TRBJ1-1; D unresolved. Germline assignment: CDR1 SGHAT and CDR2 FQNNGV. CDR3 length: 14 amino acids. The CDR3 DNA follows: TGTGTCAGCACGCCCCAGGTTTCGAACACTGAAGCTTTCTTT. Amino acids: CVSTPQVSNTEAFF.

This clonotype was seen ten or more times. The V call is TRBV29-1, the J call TRBJ1-2; D call uncertain. Germline assignment: CDR1 SQVTM and CDR2 ANQGSEA. The CDR3 runs 14 residues. The ends were cut back, 1 base at V and 4 bases at J, with 13 bases in the middle. Here the CDR3 reads CSVEVGQISYGYTF. The DNA for the CDR3 is TGCAGCGTTGAAGTCGGCCAAATTAGCTATGGCTACACCTTC.

At least ten counts were recorded for this clonotype. This chain connects TRBV29-1 to TRBJ2-6, with a possible D match to TRBD1 (7 bases). CDR3 length equals 17 residues. Germline V gene lookup returns CDR1 SQVTM and CDR2 ANQGSEA. V dropped 4 bases and J dropped 0 bases, with 16 bases sitting between them. CDR3 DNA: TGCAGCGTTGTGGGGGGACAGCGTTTCTCTGGGGCCAACGTCCTGACTTTC. Translated: CSVVGGQRFSGANVLTF.

This clonotype has a count of ten or more. The germline gene is not matched at one end of the junction; a read error may be the cause. The chain couples TRBV7-9 to TRBJ2-1; no clear D. The CDR3 spans 13 residues. Germline CDR1 reads SEHNR; CDR2 reads FQNEAQ (reference sequence). The CDR3 DNA reads as TGTGCCAGCAGCCCCCTGGGTGGCTCCATCGGTCTCTTC. Encoded protein: CASSPLGGSIGLF.

The gene calls are TRBV19 and TRBJ2-5; 7 bases are shared with TRBD2. CDR3 size: 16 residues. Per germline, CDR1 LNHDA and CDR2 SQIVND (reference sequence). J gave up 4 bases and V 0 bases, and 8 bases lay outside the gene matches. The CDR3 loop reads CASSIDFLTGGETQYF. CDR3 nucleotides: TGTGCCAGTAGTATAGACTTCCTTACGGGGGGAGAGACCCAGTACTTC.

This clonotype was seen repeatedly, ten times or more. The chain couples TRBV30 to TRBJ2-7; D may be TRBD1 (6 bases). V lost 5 bases, J lost 6 bases, and 23 bases lay in between. The CDR3 runs 15 residues. The germline V gene has CDR1 GTSNPN and CDR2 SVGIG (reference sequence). This chain's CDR3 is CAWDTGFFSAGEQYF. The CDR3 DNA reads TGTGCCTGGGATACAGGGTTCTTCTCGGCTGGCGAGCAGTACTTC.

This clonotype was found many times. It may be a read error: a sequence one base away is much more abundant. This CDR3 is CASSLADYGYTF. The CDR3 DNA is TGTGCCAGCAGCTTGGCAGACTATGGCTACACCTTC. The chain is built from TRBV5-6 and TRBJ1-2; D is unclear. Germline V lookup: CDR1 SGHDT, CDR2 YYEEEE. V was shortened by 0 bases and J by 3 bases, with 3 bases between the two germline ends. The CDR3 length is 12 residues.

This clonotype was seen repeatedly, ten times or more. The V gene is TRBV28, the J gene TRBJ2-1, with no clear D. Per germline, CDR1 MDHEN and CDR2 SYDVKM. The CDR3 is made up of 13 amino acids. Trimming removed 2 bases from V and 7 bases from J, with 9 bases in between. The CDR3 loop is CASSLNTLNEQFF. The CDR3 coding sequence is TGTGCCAGCAGTTTAAATACGTTGAATGAGCAGTTCTTC.

This clonotype was counted many times. The chain joins TRBV12-3 or TRBV12-4 to TRBJ2-1; D not certain. The CDR3 runs 13 residues. V was shortened by 6 bases and J by 6 bases, with 12 bases between the two germline ends. CDR3 sequence (DNA): TGTGCCAGCAGCCCCACCCCCGGCAATGAGCAGTTCTTC. It yields the protein CASSPTPGNEQFF.

This clonotype appeared many times. The V gene is TRBV20-1, the J gene TRBJ2-1; 8 nucleotides line up with TRBD2. V dropped 0 bases and J dropped 10; count of bases not matched to a gene: 8. The germline CDR1 and CDR2 sequences are DFQATT and SNEGSKA (reference sequence). The CDR3 has 14 amino acids. The CDR3 sequence is CSARDGGRMGEQFF. DNA for the CDR3: TGCAGTGCTAGAGATGGCGGGAGGATGGGAGAGCAGTTCTTC.

The sample holds many counts of this clonotype. The chain has TRBV4-1 and TRBJ1-5; 7 bases align to TRBD1. There are 13 residues in the CDR3. V dropped 4 bases and J dropped 4; count of bases not matched to a gene: 1. Germline V CDR1 and CDR2: MGHRA, YSYEKL. The CDR3 is CASSRDSNQPQHF. As DNA, the CDR3 is TGCGCCAGCAGCCGGGACAGTAATCAGCCCCAGCATTTT.

This clonotype showed up many times. V and J are TRBV6-1 and TRBJ2-2; no definite D call. V was cut by 4 bases and J by 0 bases, with 9 bases left in between. The CDR3 contains 15 residues. From germline, CDR1 is MNHNS and CDR2 SASEGT. The CDR3, as DNA: TGTGCCAGCAGTGCCCGGGCCGCGAACACCGGGGAGCTGTTTTTT. Its translation is CASSARAANTGELFF.

The table lists this clonotype with many counts. This chain connects TRBV7-2 to TRBJ2-2; a weak D match, TRBD2 (5 bases). The CDR3 runs to 14 residues. Germline CDR1 and CDR2: SGHTA and FQGNSA. The V end lost 7 bases, the J end lost 1 base, and 10 bases lay between the germline ends. The CDR3 region has the DNA TGTGCCAGCAAGGCGGGCTTGAACACCGGGGAGCTGTTTTTT. Translation gives CASKAGLNTGELFF.

This clonotype was observed many times. The chain is built from TRBV5-1 and TRBJ2-1; no clear D gene. The V end was cut by 1 base, the J end by 9 bases, with 11 bases between. This CDR3 comprises 13 residues. Per germline, CDR1 SGHRS and CDR2 YFSETQ. CDR3 nucleotide sequence: TGCGCCAGCAGCTTGCGGGCTGAAGGTGAGCAGTTCTTC. Translating it yields CASSLRAEGEQFF.

This chain links TRBV6-1 with TRBJ2-5; 9 nucleotides align to TRBD2. The V gene's germline CDR1 is MNHNS and CDR2 SASEGT. V was clipped by 6 bases and J by 3 bases; unmatched bases: 8. There are 15 residues in the CDR3. The CDR3 DNA is TGTGCCAGCAGCATATTACTAGCGGGTAAAGAGACCCAGTACTTC. Translating gives CASSILLAGKETQYF.

This sequence joins TRBV6-5 and TRBJ2-1; the match to TRBD2 covers 9 bases. V dropped 4 bases and J dropped 6; count of bases not matched to a gene: 4. The CDR3 consists of 14 residues. Germline lookup yields CDR1 MNHEY and CDR2 SVGAGI. The CDR3 region is CASSSVSGGNEQFF. The CDR3 coding sequence is TGTGCCAGCAGTTCGGTTAGCGGGGGCAATGAGCAGTTCTTC.

This clonotype was seen more than once but under ten times. One junction end does not reproduce the germline sequence, and a read error may be involved. The rearrangement joins TRBV5-1 to TRBJ2-7, with TRBD1 matching 9 bases. Germline assignment: CDR1 SGHRS and CDR2 YFSETQ. The CDR3 is 9 amino acids. The CDR3 protein is CASWGTGFF. CDR3 DNA: TGCGCCAGCTGGGGGACAGGGTTCTTC.